The T cell receptor beta chain under discussion was sequenced for a study of human T cells and chemical hapten exposure. Study conclusions and caveats: Among TCRs, those above 1 in 1000 frequency were unaffected by DPC sensitization. Correlating positively with patch test score were the PT1 expanded TCR counts. Expanded TCRs created a significantly greater count of big CDR3 similarity clusters than controls did.

Time point described: patch test 1, 2 weeks after DPC sensitization. Treatment defined: therapeutic diphenylcyclopropenone sensitization with weekly scalp DPC. As to this clonotype: Its matching antigen is unknown.

Single cDNA molecules in the library carried unique molecular identifiers attached during preparation. In TCRdb, the RACE reads were re-called with MiXCR into one record per CDR3 protein. The sample lists about 340,000 distinct CDR3 sequences; roughly 6.9% were seen once. Material: whole blood, obtained in connection with sensitization to the hapten diphenylcyclopropenone (DPC). The receptor was isolated from a young woman with alopecia areata. Some clones in this sample may be carry-over from other donors' samples.

DNA of the CDR3: TGTGCCAGCAGTTCTGGAGCGTATAGCTCCTACAATGAGCAGTTCTTC. This encodes CASSSGAYSSYNEQFF. V gene TRBV7-2 combines with J gene TRBJ2-1; D unresolved. Trimming left V 6 bases short and J 0 bases short, with 15 bases between. There are 16 residues in the CDR3. Per the germline V gene, CDR1 is SGHTA and CDR2 is FQGNSA.